The 8 T cell receptor beta chains presented below share a single source sample, sequenced in a study of blood T cell repertoires in COVID-19. The data were produced by immunoSEQ multiplex PCR, yet TCRdb's version contains in-frame clones alone and is incomplete. This repertoire shows roughly 150,000 clones, 60% to 85% found once; its top ten account for about 9%. The material sequenced was peripheral blood. The receptor set was obtained from a man aged 45-65 years with active or convalescent COVID-19.

This chain uses TRBV7-3 with TRBJ2-1, with 7 bases that match TRBD2. Germline CDR1 is SGHTA and CDR2 is FQGTGA. The length of the CDR3 is 14 residues. V lost 6 bases, J lost 7 bases, and 9 bases stayed unmatched. The chain's CDR3 is CASSIGGSMNEQFF. The CDR3 DNA is TGTGCCAGCAGTATAGGCGGGAGTATGAATGAGCAGTTCTTC.

The rearrangement links TRBV28 to TRBJ2-2; D call uncertain. The CDR3 is 12 amino acids. V was clipped by 5 bases and J by 9 bases, with 10 bases between them. Germline-derived CDR1 and CDR2 are MDHEN and SYDVKM. The CDR3 DNA reads TGTGCCAGCAGTGGCCCGCCCCGGGAGCTGTTTTTT. This encodes CASSGPPRELFF.

In its sample, this clone was seen once. J is TRBJ1-2 and V is TRBV10-3; no definite D call. The ends were cut back, 4 bases at V and 4 bases at J, with 13 bases in the middle. This CDR3 has 14 residues. The germline CDR1 and CDR2 sequences are ENHRY and SYGVKD. This chain's CDR3 is CAISAVEGRYGYTF. CDR3 nucleotides: TGTGCCATCAGTGCGGTGGAGGGCCGCTATGGCTACACCTTC.

The chain couples TRBV7-2 to TRBJ2-1, with 13 bases lining up with TRBD2. CDR3 length: 15 amino acids. Germline lookup yields CDR1 SGHTA and CDR2 FQGNSA. Trimming removed 4 bases from V and 8 bases from J; junction bases left unmatched: 5. CDR3 in amino acids: CASSSLLAGGDEQFF. The DNA of the CDR3 is TGTGCCAGCAGCTCACTACTAGCGGGAGGGGATGAGCAGTTCTTC.

The chain recombines TRBV5-1 with TRBJ1-1, with 7 positions matching TRBD1. The germline V gene has CDR1 SGHRS and CDR2 YFSETQ. The CDR3 consists of 14 residues. Trimming removed 0 bases from V and 6 bases from J; junction bases left unmatched: 5. CDR3 region: CASSLAGTEAEAFF. The CDR3 DNA follows: TGCGCCAGCAGCTTGGCCGGGACAGAGGCTGAAGCTTTCTTT.

On this clone: Other DNA sequences in this specimen translate into the identical CDR3. The V gene is TRBV19, the J gene TRBJ2-7; 7 bases match TRBD1. The CDR3 spans 14 residues. V lost 3 bases to trimming and J lost 0 bases; unmatched junction nucleotides: 2. Germline V CDR1 and CDR2: LNHDA, SQIVND (reference sequence). The CDR3 coding sequence is TGTGCCAGTAGTATTCGGGACAGCTCCTACGAGCAGTACTTC. Translating gives CASSIRDSSYEQYF.

The chain links TRBV5-4 to TRBJ2-5; 9 nucleotides match TRBD2. There are 15 residues in the CDR3. Germline CDR1 and CDR2: SGHNT and YYREEE (reference sequence). Unmatched junction bases numbered 11, after V lost 2 bases and J lost 9 bases. In DNA, the CDR3 is TGTGCCAGCAGCTTCGGACTAGCGAGCCCCGGAGCCCAGTACTTC. Residues: CASSFGLASPGAQYF.

This clone was seen only once. The chain recombines TRBV6-2 or TRBV6-3 with TRBJ2-1; 11 positions agree with TRBD2. This CDR3 region has 16 residues. Trimming took 2 bases from V and 4 from J; bases not matched to a gene: 4. CDR1 and CDR2 (germline): MNHEY, SVGEGT. This CDR3 is CASSYETSGVYNEQFF. The CDR3 coding sequence is TGTGCCAGCAGTTACGAGACTAGCGGGGTATACAATGAGCAGTTCTTC.